This is a list of T cell receptor beta chains from one sample in a study of T cells after yellow fever vaccination. A single record per CDR3 protein comes from TCRdb applying MiXCR to the 5' RACE reads. Of roughly 400,000 distinct CDR3 sequences listed, over 15% are singletons. The material sequenced was PBMCs, taken before the yellow fever booster vaccination. The origin of the receptors is a man younger than 35 who received the YFV17D yellow fever vaccine. Both conserved end residues are trimmed from each CDR3.

TRBV7-3	TRBJ2-5	ASSNSGLVGETQY
TRBV11-3	TRBJ2-3	ASSLGKGSTDTQY
TRBV6-1	TRBJ1-1	ASSWGAEAF
TRBV15	TRBJ1-1	ATSTGQGIWRAF
TRBV27	TRBJ2-5	ASSERLAEPETQY
TRBV15	TRBJ2-7	ATSKDRGFYEQY
TRBV5-1	TRBJ2-7	ASSSTVSGYEQY
TRBV6-5	TRBJ1-2	ASTDRRTGDT
TRBV20-1	TRBJ1-1	SARGGSDSVNTEAF
TRBV19	TRBJ2-3	ASSILAGGRTDTQY
TRBV20-1	TRBJ2-2	SARVPPGQKNTGELF
TRBV7-6	TRBJ2-5	ASSSLGAAGGETQY
TRBV29-1	TRBJ2-7	SVTETDYEQY
TRBV27	TRBJ1-2	ASSRQEGGIGYT
TRBV5-1	TRBJ1-1	ASSLSQYTEAF
TRBV7-2	TRBJ1-5	ASSLFPQLRADSNQPQH
TRBV10-3	TRBJ1-1	AISNRGGTEAF
TRBV6-6	TRBJ1-3	ASSTDRTMGNTIY
TRBV7-3	TRBJ2-1	ASSLGGQGANEQF
TRBV5-6	TRBJ2-7	ASSLYNAGPSYEQY
TRBV25-1	TRBJ2-1	ASSDPGRINEQF
TRBV3-1	TRBJ2-5	ASSPSLAGLQETQY
TRBV4-2	TRBJ2-3	ASSQERLAVTDTQY
TRBV7-9	TRBJ2-7	ASRTDRTEQY
TRBV5-1	TRBJ2-3	ASSLAGQGISDTQY
TRBV7-2	TRBJ1-4	ASSQRTGGLEKLF
TRBV4-3	TRBJ1-6	ASSQDLTNGAPR
TRBV9	TRBJ2-5	ASNPAGVETQY
TRBV25-1	TRBJ2-3	ASSRGWTDTQY
TRBV19	TRBJ2-1	ATTRTGTTYNEQF
TRBV6-2/TRBV6-3	TRBJ2-1	ASTKTRNLNNEQF
TRBV6-5	TRBJ2-3	ASSSGVPDTQY
TRBV20-1	TRBJ2-3	SATLAGGPTDTQY
TRBV7-6	TRBJ2-3	ASSPRTSGDITDTQY
TRBV7-8	TRBJ2-7	ASSLIAREQY
TRBV6-5	TRBJ2-2	ASSYGDPTGELF
TRBV5-6	TRBJ1-1	ASSFVSGFAEAF